This entry lists 2 T cell receptor beta chains sequenced from one sample in a study of response to subunit inactivated influenza vaccine. Using its own MiXCR run on the RT-PCR reads, TCRdb lists one record per CDR3 protein. Among 500,000 to 550,000 distinct CDR3 sequences listed, under 30% were seen once. The same specimen was also included in a second study, on T cells expressing NK-cell markers. Per that study: As the method of synthesis, 5'RACE template switching with UMIs yielded TCR beta cDNA.

The source material was CD4+ T cells sorted from PBMCs, sampled 11 to 12 days after vaccination. The receptors were gathered from a man aged 50-60 years who received an inactivated influenza vaccine.

This chain uses TRBV20-1 with TRBJ1-5, with 10 bases matching TRBD1. This CDR3 spans 15 amino acids. V lost 0 bases, J lost 6 bases, and 5 bases stayed unmatched. The germline CDR1 and CDR2 sequences are DFQATT and SNEGSKA (reference sequence). CDR3 loop: CSARDLDRGTQPQHF. For the CDR3, the DNA is TGCAGTGCTAGAGACCTGGACAGGGGGACTCAGCCCCAGCATTTT.

As for this clonotype: Relative to the germline gene, one junction end is altered; a read error may explain this. The CDR3 reads CASSSRGGIAKSIQYF. CDR3 coding DNA: TGTGCCAGCAGCTCCCGGGGGGGGATAGCCAAAAGCATTCAGTACTTC. The chain carries TRBV7-2 and TRBJ2-4, with TRBD2 matching over 8 bases. The CDR3 length is 16 residues. In germline, CDR1 is SGHTA, CDR2 FQGNSA.